The present T cell receptor beta chain was sequenced within a study of blood T cell repertoires in COVID-19. Study context: COVID-19 samples collected from the United States, Italy and Spain covered acute and convalescent phases. T cells, B-cell-depleted T cells, or PBMCs supplied cDNA or gDNA.

In the original processing: Reference gene primer amplification yielded estimated nucleated cell counts. Sequencing was performed with immunoSEQ multiplex PCR; in TCRdb, only in-frame clones are kept and a portion is missing. From that table come the V and J calls and clone size; the DNA was used to work out D and trimming. The repertoire holds over 85,000 clones, around 85% seen once, with 2.5% to 3.5% in the top ten. Seattle patients were enrolled while actively infected and followed longitudinally. The junction had 4 bases not matched to a gene; V was cut back by 3 bases and J by 4 bases. The CDR3 spans 13 residues. CDR1 and CDR2 from the germline V gene are GTSNPN and SVGIG (reference sequence).

This chain connects TRBV30 to TRBJ1-1, with 8 bases lining up with TRBD1. The clonotype comes from a woman aged 80 or over with COVID-19, enrolled during active disease. The sequencing input was peripheral blood. CDR3 amino acids: CAWRMTGVTEAFF. For the CDR3, the DNA is TGTGCCTGGAGAATGACAGGGGTCACTGAAGCTTTCTTT.